The T cell receptor (beta chain) under discussion was sequenced for a study of cytomegalovirus exposure and HLA in healthy donors. This PCR relied on a set of 60 Vbeta primers and 13 Jbeta primers. This table comes from immunoSEQ multiplex PCR, and its TCRdb copy is limited to in-frame clones, with some not included. In the table there are around 130,000 clones, approximately 71% of which are singletons. Trimming removed 5 bases at V and 5 bases at J, with 13 bases between. This CDR3 region has 14 residues. Germline values: CDR1 MDHEN, CDR2 SYDVKM. This clonotype was obtained from a woman aged 55-69 years in good health and CMV-seronegative. The V gene is TRBV28, the J gene TRBJ1-3; a weak D match, TRBD1 (6 bases). Sequencing was carried out using PBMCs. In nucleotides, the CDR3 is TGTGCCAGCAGTCGCCCGACAGGACGAAACACCATATATTTT. Amino acid sequence: CASSRPTGRNTIYF.